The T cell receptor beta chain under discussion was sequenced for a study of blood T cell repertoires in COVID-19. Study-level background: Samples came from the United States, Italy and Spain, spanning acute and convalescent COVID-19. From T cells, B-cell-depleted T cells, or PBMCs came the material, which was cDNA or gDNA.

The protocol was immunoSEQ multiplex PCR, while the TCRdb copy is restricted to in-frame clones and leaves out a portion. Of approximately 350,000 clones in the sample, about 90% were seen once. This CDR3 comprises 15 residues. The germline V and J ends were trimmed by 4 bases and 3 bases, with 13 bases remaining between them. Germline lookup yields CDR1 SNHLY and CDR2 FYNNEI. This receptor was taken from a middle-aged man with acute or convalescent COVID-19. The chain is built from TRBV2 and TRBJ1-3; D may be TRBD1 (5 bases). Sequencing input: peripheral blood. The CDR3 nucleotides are TGTGCCAGCAGTGCCGCGGGGCGTCTTGGAAACACCATATATTTT. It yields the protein CASSAAGRLGNTIYF.